Included here is one T cell receptor (beta chain) sequence, with context. Antigen: not known. A TCRbeta library incorporating unique molecular identifiers was prepared. TCRdb passed the PCR reads through MiXCR, listing each CDR3 protein once. Among around 490,000 distinct CDR3 sequences listed, approximately 10% were seen once. These data come from a study of T-cell reconstitution after alpha-beta-depleted transplantation in children. Study findings and constraints: The study reportedly traced alpha-beta T cells about two months after transplant to several hundred expanded graft clones. Diversity and T-cell counts at one year after transplant derived mostly from new T cells. Recipient T cells and thymic progenitors that survived gave rise to the high TCRbeta diversity observed at day 60 in some patients.

Germline V gives CDR1 MNHEY, CDR2 SMNVEV (reference sequence). The CDR3 contains 20 residues. V lost 0 bases and J lost 2, with 20 bases in between. V and J are TRBV27 and TRBJ1-6, with D tentatively TRBD1 (6 bases). Sequencing used PBMCs, mostly from graft donor cells, obtained 180 days after TCRalphabeta/CD19-depleted stem cell transplant. The clonotype originates from a female patient between 2 and 10 years old who had a stem cell transplant for aplastic anemia, so the T cells may come from the graft donor. This CDR3 is CASSLSRQAAAAAYNSPLHF. The CDR3 coding sequence is TGTGCCAGCAGTTTATCCCGACAGGCGGCCGCAGCGGCCTATAATTCACCCCTCCACTTT.